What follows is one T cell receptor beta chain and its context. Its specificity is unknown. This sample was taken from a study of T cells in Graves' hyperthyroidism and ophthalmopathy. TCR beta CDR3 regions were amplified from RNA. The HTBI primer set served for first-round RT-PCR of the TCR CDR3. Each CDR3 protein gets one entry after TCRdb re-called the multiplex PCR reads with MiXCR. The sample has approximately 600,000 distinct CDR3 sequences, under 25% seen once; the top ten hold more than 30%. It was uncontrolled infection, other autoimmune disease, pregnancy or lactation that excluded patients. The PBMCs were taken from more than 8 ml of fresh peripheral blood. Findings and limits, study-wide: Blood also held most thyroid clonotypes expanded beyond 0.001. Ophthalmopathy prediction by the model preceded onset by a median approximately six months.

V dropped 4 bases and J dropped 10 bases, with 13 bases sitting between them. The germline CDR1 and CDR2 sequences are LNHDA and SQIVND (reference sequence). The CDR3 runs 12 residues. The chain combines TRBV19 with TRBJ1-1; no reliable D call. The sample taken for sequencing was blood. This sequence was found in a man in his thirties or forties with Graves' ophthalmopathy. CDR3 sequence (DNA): TGTGCCAGTAGTAACTCCCTAGGAGGAGCTTTCTTT. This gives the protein CASSNSLGGAFF.